This entry lists 5 T cell receptor beta chains sequenced from one sample in a study of T cells in Graves' hyperthyroidism and ophthalmopathy. Amplification yielded TCR beta CDR3 regions, with RNA transcripts as the source. A set of HTBI primers served as the primers for a first-round RT-PCR of the TCR CDR3. TCRdb re-called the multiplex PCR reads with MiXCR, one entry per CDR3 protein. The sample contains more than 300,000 distinct CDR3 sequences, around 20% of which appear only once. Specimen: blood. The receptors shown here come from a young man with Graves' ophthalmopathy.

This clonotype was detected ten times or more. The V call is TRBV7-8, the J call TRBJ2-3; D is ambiguous. The germline V and J ends were trimmed by 4 bases and 6 bases, with 8 bases remaining between them. CDR3 length: 12 amino acids. CDR1 and CDR2 (germline): SGHVS, FQNEAQ. The CDR3 spells CASSYAQDTQYF. In DNA, the CDR3 is TGTGCCAGCAGCTACGCCCAGGATACGCAGTATTTT. The entire variable domain, with the rest obtained from reference TRBV7-8 and TRBJ2-3, is as follows: GAGVSQSPRYKVAKRGQDVALRCDPISGHVSLFWYQQALGQGPEFLTYFQNEAQLDKSGLPSDRFFAERPEGSVSTLKIQRTQQEDSAVYLCASSYAQDTQYFGPGTRLTVL.

This clonotype has a count of ten or more. This chain links TRBV18 with TRBJ2-1; possible D gene TRBD2, 6 bases. With 2 bases removed from V and 7 bases from J, the gap between germline ends came to 18 bases. The CDR3 loop spans 16 amino acids. From germline, CDR1 is KGHSH and CDR2 LQKENI. In nucleotides, the CDR3 is TGTGCCAGCTCACCAGGAGGGGAAGTAACTGGTAATGAGCAGTTCTTC. This translates into CASSPGGEVTGNEQFF.

This clonotype was counted ten times or more. V gene TRBV5-1 combines with J gene TRBJ2-2, with D uncertain. The CDR3 loop spans 14 amino acids. Germline values: CDR1 SGHRS, CDR2 YFSETQ. The germline V and J ends were trimmed by 0 bases and 2 bases, with 5 bases remaining between them. CDR3 sequence reads: CASSLESNTGELFF. The CDR3 coding sequence is TGCGCCAGCAGCTTGGAGTCTAACACCGGGGAGCTGTTTTTT.

This clonotype appeared a few times. The rearrangement joins TRBV9 to TRBJ2-1; TRBD1 or TRBD2 may be the D gene (5 bases each). V was shortened by 0 bases and J by 2 bases, with 9 bases between the two germline ends. There are 15 residues in the CDR3. The germline gives CDR1 SGDLS, CDR2 YYNGEE. The DNA for the CDR3 is TGTGCCAGCAGCGTAGGGGGGTACCCCTACAATGAGCAGTTCTTC. Amino acid sequence: CASSVGGYPYNEQFF. Using reference TRBV9 and TRBJ2-1 for the parts outside the CDR3, the full variable domain is DSGVTQTPKHLITATGQRVTLRCSPRSGDLSVYWYQQSLDQGLQFLIQYYNGEERAKGNILERFSAQQFPDLHSELNLSSLELGDSALYFCASSVGGYPYNEQFFGPGTRLTVL.

This clonotype was detected many times. V gene TRBV27 combines with J gene TRBJ2-7; possible D gene TRBD2, 5 bases. Germline values: CDR1 MNHEY, CDR2 SMNVEV (reference sequence). V was cut by 2 bases and J by 3 bases, with 17 bases left in between. The CDR3 is 16 amino acids. This CDR3 reads CASSLGGLTPFYEQYF. CDR3 nucleotides: TGTGCCAGCAGTTTAGGAGGCCTCACCCCATTCTACGAGCAGTACTTC.